A single sample gave rise to the 16 T cell receptor beta chains below, sequenced in a study of CD4 T cells in relation to SARS-CoV-2 and coronaviruses. Their antigens remain unidentified. Profiling relied on immunoSEQ multiplex PCR, and the TCRdb table lists in-frame clones only, not all of them. The sample shows over 35,000 clones, more than 60% of them seen only once. The sequenced material came from memory CD4+ T cells from PBMCs, cultured in vitro. The receptors shown here come from an adult with COVID-19.

This chain connects TRBV5-1 to TRBJ2-3, with 8 bases identical to TRBD1. Germline trimming cut 3 bases from V and 2 bases from J; bases unmatched to any gene: 8. Germline values: CDR1 SGHRS, CDR2 YFSETQ. There are 16 residues in the CDR3. The CDR3 bases are TGCGCCAGCAGCTGGGTACAGGACAGGGACACAGATACGCAGTATTTT. As protein: CASSWVQDRDTDTQYF.

This sequence joins TRBV18 and TRBJ2-4, with D perhaps TRBD1 (7 bases). This CDR3 is 15 amino acids long. Germline V lookup: CDR1 KGHSH, CDR2 LQKENI. V lost 4 bases to trimming and J lost 7 bases, with 17 bases between them. CDR3 DNA sequence: TGTGCCAGCTCACGAACAGGGGCGGGGACGAACATTCAGTACTTC. Protein product: CASSRTGAGTNIQYF.

The chain uses TRBV10-3 and TRBJ2-1, with D tentatively TRBD1 (5 bases). V lost 4 bases, J lost 9 bases, and 7 bases lay in between. Germline CDR1 and CDR2: ENHRY and SYGVKD. The CDR3 is made up of 11 amino acids. For the CDR3, the DNA is TGTGCCATCAGTGCAGACAGTGAGCAGTTCTTC. This encodes CAISADSEQFF.

The chain carries TRBV7-8 and TRBJ2-3; TRBD2 aligns across 12 bases. V shed 4 bases and J 5 bases; nucleotides not matched to a gene: 10. Germline CDR1 reads SGHVS; CDR2 reads FQNEAQ. This CDR3 contains 17 residues. CDR3 nucleotides: TGTGCCAGCAGCTCCTCGACTAGCGGGAGATCGAGAGATACGCAGTATTTT. Amino acid sequence: CASSSSTSGRSRDTQYF.

J is TRBJ2-7 and V is TRBV28; D is perhaps TRBD1 (5 bases). CDR3 size: 17 residues. From germline, CDR1 is MDHEN and CDR2 SYDVKM. The V end lost 5 bases, the J end lost 3 bases, and 23 bases lay between the germline ends. The CDR3 nucleotides read TGTGCCAGCAGTCCTTTTGAAAGGATTACAGGTAACTACGAGCAGTACTTC. Translating gives CASSPFERITGNYEQYF. The full variable domain, with the rest looked up from reference TRBV28 and TRBJ2-7, is DVKVTQSSRYLVKRTGEKVFLECVQDMDHENMFWYRQDPGLGLRLIYFSYDVKMKEKGDIPEGYSVSREKKERFSLILESASTNQTSMYLCASSPFERITGNYEQYFGPGTRLTVT.

V is TRBV5-1 and J is TRBJ2-5; a weak D match, TRBD1 (6 bases). Germline V lookup: CDR1 SGHRS, CDR2 YFSETQ. The V end lost 2 bases, the J end lost 3 bases, and 8 bases lay between the germline ends. The CDR3 runs 13 residues. Written as DNA, the CDR3 is TGCGCCAGCAGCTTAAGACAGGAAGAGACCCAGTACTTC. Translation gives CASSLRQEETQYF. The full variable domain, its missing parts supplied by reference TRBV5-1 and TRBJ2-5, is KAGVTQTPRYLIKTRGQQVTLSCSPISGHRSVSWYQQTPGQGLQFLFEYFSETQRNKGNFPGRFSGRQFSNSRSEMNVSTLELGDSALYLCASSLRQEETQYFGPGTRLLVL.

This chain connects TRBV3-1 (or the pseudogene TRBV3-2) to TRBJ2-5; possible D gene TRBD1, 5 bases. The CDR3 extends over 15 amino acids. V was pared by 4 bases and J by 5 bases, with 17 bases between. CDR1 LGHDT and CDR2 YNNKEL come from the germline V gene (reference sequence). The CDR3 loop is CASSRQGLGPETQYF. Here the CDR3 DNA reads TGTGCCAGCAGCCGCCAGGGTCTAGGACCGGAGACCCAGTACTTC.

The chain couples TRBV4-2 to TRBJ2-3; D assignment may be TRBD1 or TRBD2 (5 bases each). The V end was cut by 1 base, the J end by 4 bases, with 9 bases between. The CDR3 has 14 residues. Germline V gene sequence: CDR1 LGHNA, CDR2 YNFKEQ. The chain's CDR3 is CASSQGRDPDTQYF. In DNA form, the CDR3 reads TGTGCCAGCAGCCAAGGACGGGACCCAGATACGCAGTATTTT.

The CDR3 is CASSLALAGATDTQYF. CDR3 coding DNA: TGTGCCAGCAGCTTAGCGCTAGCGGGAGCAACAGATACGCAGTATTTT. The genes are TRBV11-1 and TRBJ2-3; 10 bases are shared with TRBD2. V shed 0 bases and J 3 bases; nucleotides not matched to a gene: 3. The germline gives CDR1 SGHAT, CDR2 FQDESV (reference sequence). This CDR3 has 16 amino acids.

The V gene is TRBV6-6, the J gene TRBJ2-7; weak D call: TRBD1 (6 bases). V lost 10 bases and J lost 0, with 10 bases in between. Germline V gene sequence: CDR1 MNHNY, CDR2 SVGAGI (reference sequence). CDR3 length: 12 amino acids. CDR3 sequence reads: CATSDSSYEQYF. The CDR3 DNA reads as TGTGCCACTTCGGACAGCTCCTACGAGCAGTACTTC.

The chain is built from TRBV5-8 and TRBJ1-6; D is possibly TRBD1 (5 bases). V lost 2 bases to trimming and J lost 6 bases, with 9 bases between them. Germline CDR1 and CDR2: SGHTS and YDEGEE. CDR3 size: 14 residues. The CDR3 loop is CASSFRDPNSPLHF. CDR3 in DNA: TGTGCCAGCAGCTTCCGGGACCCTAATTCACCCCTCCACTTT. Using reference TRBV5-8 and TRBJ1-6 for the parts outside the CDR3, the full variable domain is EAGVTQSPTHLIKTRGQQATLRCSPISGHTSVYWYQQALGLGLQFLLWYDEGEERNRGNFPPRFSGRQFPNYSSELNVNALELEDSALYLCASSFRDPNSPLHFGNGTRLTVT.

The chain has TRBV28 and TRBJ1-2; 8 positions match TRBD1. J lost 5 bases, V lost 4 bases, and 12 bases had no gene match. The germline V gene encodes CDR1 MDHEN and CDR2 SYDVKM. This CDR3 has 16 residues. For the CDR3, the DNA is TGTGCCAGCAGTTCCATGCCGGGACAGGCCTATTATGGCTACACCTTC. This codes for CASSSMPGQAYYGYTF.

This sequence joins TRBV9 and TRBJ2-1, with D possibly being TRBD2 (6 bases). Trimming removed 3 bases from V and 6 bases from J, with 19 bases in between. Germline CDR1 SGDLS, CDR2 YYNGEE. This CDR3 spans 16 amino acids. Here the CDR3 reads CASSASPYKRVNEQFF. CDR3 sequence (DNA): TGTGCCAGCAGCGCCTCCCCTTATAAGCGGGTCAATGAGCAGTTCTTC.

This rearrangement joins TRBV5-4 to TRBJ2-6; tentatively, D is TRBD1 or TRBD2 (5 bases each). The CDR3 loop spans 17 amino acids. V lost 4 bases, J lost 1 base, and 15 bases lay in between. In germline, CDR1 is SGHNT, CDR2 YYREEE (reference sequence). The CDR3: CASSTVGGRSGANVLTF. DNA of the CDR3: TGTGCCAGCAGCACGGTTGGGGGTAGGTCTGGGGCCAACGTCCTGACTTTC.

The chain carries TRBV18 and TRBJ2-7; a possible D gene is TRBD1 (6 bases). In germline, CDR1 is KGHSH, CDR2 LQKENI. Between the trimmed V and J ends, which lost 2 bases and 3 bases, there was a span of 11 bases. CDR3 length equals 14 residues. This CDR3 is CASSPAQGNYEQYF. The CDR3 DNA reads as TGTGCCAGCTCACCAGCACAGGGCAACTACGAGCAGTACTTC.

This sequence joins TRBV2 and TRBJ1-2, with 9 bases that match TRBD1. CDR3 length equals 13 residues. V lost 6 bases and J lost 7; bases outside the gene matches: 6. CDR1 and CDR2 (germline): SNHLY, FYNNEI. CDR3 protein: CASRDGQGFGYTF. The CDR3 nucleotides are TGTGCCAGCAGAGACGGACAGGGGTTTGGCTACACCTTC.